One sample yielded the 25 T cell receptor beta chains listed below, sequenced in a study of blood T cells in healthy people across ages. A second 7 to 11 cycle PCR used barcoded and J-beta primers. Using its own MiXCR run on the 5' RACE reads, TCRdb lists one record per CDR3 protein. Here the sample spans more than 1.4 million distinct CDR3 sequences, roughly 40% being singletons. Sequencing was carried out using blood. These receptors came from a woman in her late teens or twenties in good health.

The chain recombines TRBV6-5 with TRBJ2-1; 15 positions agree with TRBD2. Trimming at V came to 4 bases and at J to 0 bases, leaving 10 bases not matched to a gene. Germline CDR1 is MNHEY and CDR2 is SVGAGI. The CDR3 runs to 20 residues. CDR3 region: CASSLGLAGGTWSSYNEQFF. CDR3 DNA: TGTGCCAGCAGTTTGGGACTAGCGGGAGGCACCTGGAGCTCCTACAATGAGCAGTTCTTC.

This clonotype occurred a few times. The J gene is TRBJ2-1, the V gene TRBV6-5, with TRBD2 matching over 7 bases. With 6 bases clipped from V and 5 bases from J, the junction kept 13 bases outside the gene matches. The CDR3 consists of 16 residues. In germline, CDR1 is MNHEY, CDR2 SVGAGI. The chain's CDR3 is CASSGPWATSHNEQFF. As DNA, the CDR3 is TGTGCCAGCAGCGGGCCCTGGGCGACTAGCCACAATGAGCAGTTCTTC.

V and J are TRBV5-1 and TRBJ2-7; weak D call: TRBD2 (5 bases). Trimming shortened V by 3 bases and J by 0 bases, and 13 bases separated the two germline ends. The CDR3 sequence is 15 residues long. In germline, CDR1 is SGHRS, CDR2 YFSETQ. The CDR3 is CASSWDPGSSYEQYF. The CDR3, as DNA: TGCGCCAGCAGCTGGGATCCGGGGTCCTCCTACGAGCAGTACTTC.

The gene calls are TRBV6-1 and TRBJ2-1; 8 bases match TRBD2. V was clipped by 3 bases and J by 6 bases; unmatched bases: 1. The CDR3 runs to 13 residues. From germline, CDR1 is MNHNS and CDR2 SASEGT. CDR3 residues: CASSELAGNEQFF. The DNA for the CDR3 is TGTGCCAGCAGTGAGCTAGCGGGCAATGAGCAGTTCTTC.

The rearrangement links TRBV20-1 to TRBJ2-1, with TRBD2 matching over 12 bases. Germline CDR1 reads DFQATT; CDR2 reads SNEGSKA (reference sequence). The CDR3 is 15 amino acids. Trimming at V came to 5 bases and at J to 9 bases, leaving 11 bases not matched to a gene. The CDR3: CSAHETSGRYSEQFF. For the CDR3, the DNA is TGCAGTGCTCACGAAACTAGCGGGAGGTATAGTGAGCAGTTCTTC.

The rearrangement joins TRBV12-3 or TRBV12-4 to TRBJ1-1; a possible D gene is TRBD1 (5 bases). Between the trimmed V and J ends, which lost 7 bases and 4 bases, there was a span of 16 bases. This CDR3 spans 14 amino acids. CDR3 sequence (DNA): TGTGCCAGCACCCTAGGGGTAGGCGGCACTGAAGCTTTCTTT. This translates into CASTLGVGGTEAFF.

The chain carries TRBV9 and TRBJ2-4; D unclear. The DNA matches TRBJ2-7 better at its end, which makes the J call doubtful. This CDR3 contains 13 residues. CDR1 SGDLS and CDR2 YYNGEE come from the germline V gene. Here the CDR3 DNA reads TGTGCCAGCGGAAGCAGGTTAGAATCCGAGCAGTACTTC. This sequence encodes CASGSRLESEQYF.

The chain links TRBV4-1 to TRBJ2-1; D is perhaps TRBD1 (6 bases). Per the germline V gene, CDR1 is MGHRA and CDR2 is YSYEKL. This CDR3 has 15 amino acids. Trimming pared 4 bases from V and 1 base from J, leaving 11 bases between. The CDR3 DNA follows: TGCGCCAGCAGCCGGGGGCCCTTATCCTACAATGAGCAGTTCTTC. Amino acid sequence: CASSRGPLSYNEQFF.

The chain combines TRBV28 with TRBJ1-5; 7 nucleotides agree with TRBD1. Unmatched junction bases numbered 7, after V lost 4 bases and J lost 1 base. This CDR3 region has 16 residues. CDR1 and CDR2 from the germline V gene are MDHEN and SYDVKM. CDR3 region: CASSSPRQGSNQPQHF. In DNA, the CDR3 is TGTGCCAGCAGTTCCCCTCGACAGGGAAGCAATCAGCCCCAGCATTTT.

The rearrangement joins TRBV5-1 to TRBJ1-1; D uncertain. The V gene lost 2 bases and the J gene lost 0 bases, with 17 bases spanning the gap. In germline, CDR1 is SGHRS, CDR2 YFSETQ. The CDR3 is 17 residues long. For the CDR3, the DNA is TGCGCCAGCAGCTTAGCGACCCCGCCGGCTATGAACACTGAAGCTTTCTTT. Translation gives CASSLATPPAMNTEAFF.

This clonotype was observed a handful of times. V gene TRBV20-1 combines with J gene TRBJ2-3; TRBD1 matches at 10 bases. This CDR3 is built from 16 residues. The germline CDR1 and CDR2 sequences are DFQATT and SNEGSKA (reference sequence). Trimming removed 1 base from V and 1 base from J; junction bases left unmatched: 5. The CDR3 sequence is CSARASGTGGTDTQYF. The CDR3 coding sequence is TGCAGTGCTAGAGCCTCCGGGACAGGGGGCACAGATACGCAGTATTTT.

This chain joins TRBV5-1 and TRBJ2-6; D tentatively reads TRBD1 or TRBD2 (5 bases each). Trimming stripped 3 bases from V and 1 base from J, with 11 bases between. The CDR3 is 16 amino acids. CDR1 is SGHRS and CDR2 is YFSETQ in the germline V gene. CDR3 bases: TGCGCCAGCAGCTGGGACCTGTATTCTGGGGCCAACGTCCTGACTTTC. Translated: CASSWDLYSGANVLTF.

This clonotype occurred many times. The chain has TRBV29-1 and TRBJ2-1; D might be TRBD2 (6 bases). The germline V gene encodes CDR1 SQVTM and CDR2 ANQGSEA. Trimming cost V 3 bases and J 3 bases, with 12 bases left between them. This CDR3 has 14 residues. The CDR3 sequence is CSVDGAGLYNEQFF. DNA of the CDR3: TGCAGCGTTGATGGGGCGGGACTCTACAATGAGCAGTTCTTC.

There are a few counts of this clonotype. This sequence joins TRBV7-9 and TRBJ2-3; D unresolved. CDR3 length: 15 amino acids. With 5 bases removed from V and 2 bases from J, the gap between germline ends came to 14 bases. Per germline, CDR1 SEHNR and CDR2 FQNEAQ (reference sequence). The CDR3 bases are TGTGCCAGCAGCCTGGGTTCCTTCAACACAGATACGCAGTATTTT. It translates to CASSLGSFNTDTQYF.

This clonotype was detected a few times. This CDR3 reads CASTKTGDTQYF. CDR3 DNA sequence: TGTGCCAGCACTAAAACTGGGGATACGCAGTATTTT. This chain joins TRBV2 and TRBJ2-3; D not certain. V was pared by 7 bases and J by 6 bases, with 11 bases between. Germline-derived CDR1 and CDR2 are SNHLY and FYNNEI. The CDR3 contains 12 residues.

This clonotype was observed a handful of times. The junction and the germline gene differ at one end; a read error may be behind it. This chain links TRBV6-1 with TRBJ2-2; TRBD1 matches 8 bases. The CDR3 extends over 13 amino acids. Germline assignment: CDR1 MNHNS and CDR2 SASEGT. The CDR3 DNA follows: TGTGCCAGCAAGCAGGACAGGGCCGGCGAGCTGTTTTTT. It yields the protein CASKQDRAGELFF.

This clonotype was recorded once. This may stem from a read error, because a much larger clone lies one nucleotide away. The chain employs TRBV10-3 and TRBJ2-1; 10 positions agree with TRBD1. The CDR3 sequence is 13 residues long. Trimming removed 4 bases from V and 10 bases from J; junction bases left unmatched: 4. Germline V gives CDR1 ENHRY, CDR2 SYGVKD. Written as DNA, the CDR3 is TGTGCCATCAGTGCGACAGGGGGCAAGGAGCAGTTCTTC. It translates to CAISATGGKEQFF.

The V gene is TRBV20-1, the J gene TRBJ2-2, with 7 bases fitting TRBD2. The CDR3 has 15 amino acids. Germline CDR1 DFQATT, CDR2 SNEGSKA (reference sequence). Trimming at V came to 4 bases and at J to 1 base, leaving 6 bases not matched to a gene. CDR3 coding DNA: TGCAGTGCTAAAGCTAGCGGAGTGAACACCGGGGAGCTGTTTTTT. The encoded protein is CSAKASGVNTGELFF.

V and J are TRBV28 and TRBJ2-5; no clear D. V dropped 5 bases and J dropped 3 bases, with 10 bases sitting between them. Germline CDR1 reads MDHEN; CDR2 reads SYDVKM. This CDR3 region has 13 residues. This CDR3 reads CASSPVAEETQYF. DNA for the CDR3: TGTGCCAGCAGTCCCGTTGCGGAAGAGACCCAGTACTTC. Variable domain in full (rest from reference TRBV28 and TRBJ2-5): DVKVTQSSRYLVKRTGEKVFLECVQDMDHENMFWYRQDPGLGLRLIYFSYDVKMKEKGDIPEGYSVSREKKERFSLILESASTNQTSMYLCASSPVAEETQYFGPGTRLLVL.

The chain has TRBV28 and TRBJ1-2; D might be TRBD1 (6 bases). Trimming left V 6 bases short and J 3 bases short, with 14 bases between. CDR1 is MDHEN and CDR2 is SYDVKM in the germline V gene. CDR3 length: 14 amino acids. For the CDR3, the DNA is TGTGCCAGCAGCCTGGGGGCTCCCGACTATGGCTACACCTTC. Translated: CASSLGAPDYGYTF.

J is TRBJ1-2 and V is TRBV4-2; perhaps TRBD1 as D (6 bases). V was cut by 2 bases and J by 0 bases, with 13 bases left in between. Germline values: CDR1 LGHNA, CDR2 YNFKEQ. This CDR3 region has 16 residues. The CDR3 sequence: CASSQPRQDSNYGYTF. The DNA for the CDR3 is TGTGCCAGCAGCCAACCCAGACAGGATTCTAACTATGGCTACACCTTC.

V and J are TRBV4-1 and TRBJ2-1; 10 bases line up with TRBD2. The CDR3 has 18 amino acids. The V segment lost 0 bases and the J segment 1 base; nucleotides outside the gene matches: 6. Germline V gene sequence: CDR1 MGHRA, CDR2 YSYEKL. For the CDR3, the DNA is TGCGCCAGCAGCCAAGAAGCTAGCGGGAGAGGTTCCTACAATGAGCAGTTCTTC. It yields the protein CASSQEASGRGSYNEQFF.

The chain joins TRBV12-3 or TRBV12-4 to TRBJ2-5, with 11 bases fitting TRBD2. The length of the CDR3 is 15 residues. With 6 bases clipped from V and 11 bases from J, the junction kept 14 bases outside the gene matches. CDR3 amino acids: CASRGTSGFGTVQYF. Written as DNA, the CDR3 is TGTGCCAGCAGGGGGACTAGCGGCTTCGGTACAGTTCAGTACTTC.

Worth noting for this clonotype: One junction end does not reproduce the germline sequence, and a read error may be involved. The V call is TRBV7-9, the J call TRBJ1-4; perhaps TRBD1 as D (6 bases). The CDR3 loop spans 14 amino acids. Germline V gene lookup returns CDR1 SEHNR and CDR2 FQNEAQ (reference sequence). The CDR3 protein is CVSSLQGGGEKLFF. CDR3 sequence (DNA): TGTGTCAGCAGCTTACAGGGCGGTGGTGAAAAACTGTTTTTT.

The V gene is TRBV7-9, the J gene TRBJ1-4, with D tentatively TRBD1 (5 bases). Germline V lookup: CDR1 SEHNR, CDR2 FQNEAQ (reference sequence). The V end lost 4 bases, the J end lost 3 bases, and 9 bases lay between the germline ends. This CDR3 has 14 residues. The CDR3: CASSSGRANEKLFF. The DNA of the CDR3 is TGTGCCAGCAGCTCGGGACGGGCTAATGAAAAACTGTTTTTT.